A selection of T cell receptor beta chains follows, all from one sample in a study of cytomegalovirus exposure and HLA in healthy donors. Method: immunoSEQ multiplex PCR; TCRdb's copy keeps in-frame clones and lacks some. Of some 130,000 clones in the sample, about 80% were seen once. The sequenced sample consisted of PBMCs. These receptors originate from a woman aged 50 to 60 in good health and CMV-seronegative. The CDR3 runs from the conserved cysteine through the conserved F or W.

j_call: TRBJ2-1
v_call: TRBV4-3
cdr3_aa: CASSQDLSQGFGDEQFF

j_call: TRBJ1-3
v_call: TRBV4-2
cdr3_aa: CASSQEHREGNTIYF

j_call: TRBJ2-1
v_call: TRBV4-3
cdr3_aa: CASSQDRGARAYNEQFF

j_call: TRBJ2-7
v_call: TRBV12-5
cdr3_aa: CASALGQGPYEQYF

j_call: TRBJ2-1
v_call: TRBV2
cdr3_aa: CASIWLAGDGEQFF

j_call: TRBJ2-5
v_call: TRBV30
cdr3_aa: CAWSGGLAETQYF

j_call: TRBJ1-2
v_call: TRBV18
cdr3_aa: CASSPPGQGAYGYTF

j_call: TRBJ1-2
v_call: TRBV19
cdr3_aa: CASSTPGYSGYTF

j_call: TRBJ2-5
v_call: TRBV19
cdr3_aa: CASSISETQYF

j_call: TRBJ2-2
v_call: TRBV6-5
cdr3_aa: CASSYSLNSGELFF

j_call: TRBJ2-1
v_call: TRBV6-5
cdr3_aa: CASTPASGLDEQFF

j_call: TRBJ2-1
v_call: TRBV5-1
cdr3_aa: CASAEGIYNEQFF

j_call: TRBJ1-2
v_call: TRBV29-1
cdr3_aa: CSVEALNYGYTF

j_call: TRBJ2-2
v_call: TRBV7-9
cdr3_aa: CASSEIVVDIVPGELFF

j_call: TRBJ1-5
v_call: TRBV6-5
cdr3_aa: CASSSPGDFSNQPQHF

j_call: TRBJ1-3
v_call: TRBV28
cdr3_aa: CASSLTTVGRNTIYF

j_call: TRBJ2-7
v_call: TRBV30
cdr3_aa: CAWKITGDYEQYF

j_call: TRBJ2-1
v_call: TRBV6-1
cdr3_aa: CASRGLTGTYNEQFF

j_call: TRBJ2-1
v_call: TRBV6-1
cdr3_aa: CASSEGLAGVLRIYNEQFF

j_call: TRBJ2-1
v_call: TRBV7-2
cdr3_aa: CASSLPTFSGRYNEQFF

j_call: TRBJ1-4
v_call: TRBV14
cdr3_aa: CASSQATFWRKNEKLFF

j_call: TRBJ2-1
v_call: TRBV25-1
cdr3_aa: CASSETGTIYNEQFF

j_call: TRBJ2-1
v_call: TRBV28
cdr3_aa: CASSSRDRAVNEQFF

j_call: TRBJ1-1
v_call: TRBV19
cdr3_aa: CASSIGRGVNTEAFF

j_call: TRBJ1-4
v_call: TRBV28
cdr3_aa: CASAPLGTGWIEKLFF

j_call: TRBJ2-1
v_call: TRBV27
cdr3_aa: CASRRGQEQNEQFF

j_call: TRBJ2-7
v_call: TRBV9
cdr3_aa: CASSVGPRTGGAEQYF

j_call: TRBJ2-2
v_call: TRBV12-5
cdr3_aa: CASGLGLAGNTGELFF

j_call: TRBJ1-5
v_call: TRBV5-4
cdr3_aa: CASSPDSGGQPQHF

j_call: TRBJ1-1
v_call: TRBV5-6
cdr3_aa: CASSFARTEAFF

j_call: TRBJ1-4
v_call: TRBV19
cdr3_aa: CASEEGAQPKKLFF

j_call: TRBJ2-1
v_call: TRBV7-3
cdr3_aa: CASSTTGTSGRAPTRNEQFF

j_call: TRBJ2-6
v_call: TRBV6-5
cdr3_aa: CASSKRVGGANVLTF

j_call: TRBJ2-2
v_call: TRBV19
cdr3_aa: CASRGHGNTGELFF

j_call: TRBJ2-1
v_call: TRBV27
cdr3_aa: CASSFVSTDNNEQFF

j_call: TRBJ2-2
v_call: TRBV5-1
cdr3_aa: CATKEQGAVGELFF

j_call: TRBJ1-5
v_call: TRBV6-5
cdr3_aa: CASSYGLGNQPQNF

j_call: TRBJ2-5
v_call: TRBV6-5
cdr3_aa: CASSYFAGIQETQYF

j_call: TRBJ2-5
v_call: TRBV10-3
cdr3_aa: CAISDRTSGSLGETQYF

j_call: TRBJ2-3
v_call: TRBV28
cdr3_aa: CASSSLAVGTDTQYF

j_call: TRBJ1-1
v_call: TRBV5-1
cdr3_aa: CASSLGPAGNTEAFF

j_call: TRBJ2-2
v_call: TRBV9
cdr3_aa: CASSPTSGTGELFF

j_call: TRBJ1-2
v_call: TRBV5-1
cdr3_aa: CASSFSGQEVYGYTF

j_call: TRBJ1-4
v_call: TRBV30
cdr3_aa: CAWMGGTEVHPGNEKLFF

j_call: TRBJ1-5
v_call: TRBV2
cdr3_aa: CAGATGQNQPQHF

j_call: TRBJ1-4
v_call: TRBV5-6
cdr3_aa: CASSVGLFNEKLFF